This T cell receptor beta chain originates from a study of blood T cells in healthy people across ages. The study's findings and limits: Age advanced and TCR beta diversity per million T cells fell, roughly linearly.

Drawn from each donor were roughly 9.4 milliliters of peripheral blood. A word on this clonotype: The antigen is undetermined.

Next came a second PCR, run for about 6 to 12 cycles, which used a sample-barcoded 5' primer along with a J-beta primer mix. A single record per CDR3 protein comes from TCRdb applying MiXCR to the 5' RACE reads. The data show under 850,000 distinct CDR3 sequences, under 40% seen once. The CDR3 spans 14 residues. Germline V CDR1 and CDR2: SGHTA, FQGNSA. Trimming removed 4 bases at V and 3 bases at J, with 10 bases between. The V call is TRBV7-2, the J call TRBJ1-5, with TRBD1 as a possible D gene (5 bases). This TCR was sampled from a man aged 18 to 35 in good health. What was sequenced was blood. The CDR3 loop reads CASSSRGTNQPQHF. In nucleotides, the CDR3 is TGTGCCAGCAGCTCCCGGGGGACCAATCAGCCCCAGCATTTT.